The 12 T cell receptor beta chains listed next were all sequenced from one sample in a study of OX40 agonist ivuxolimab in advanced cancers. This table comes from immunoSEQ multiplex PCR, and its TCRdb copy is limited to in-frame clones, with some not included. The repertoire has about 70,000 clones, over 75% of them found once; the top ten carry over 4%. Sequenced here: CD4+ or CD8+ T cells sorted from blood, sampled in a trial of the OX40 agonist ivuxolimab. The receptors here all came from an adult with an advanced solid tumor such as melanoma, head and neck, liver or kidney cancer.

There are a few counts of this clone. This sequence joins TRBV15 and TRBJ2-1, with 11 positions matching TRBD2. The CDR3 sequence is 16 residues long. V lost 2 bases to trimming and J lost 6 bases; unmatched junction nucleotides: 6. Germline CDR1 LNHNV, CDR2 YYDKDF (reference sequence). CDR3 DNA: TGTGCCACCAGCAGAATTACTAGCGGGGGCTTCAATGAGCAGTTCTTC. This translates into CATSRITSGGFNEQFF.

This chain connects TRBV18 to TRBJ1-1; D not certain. CDR3 length equals 13 residues. Trimming stripped 8 bases from V and 3 bases from J, with 13 bases between. Germline CDR1 and CDR2: KGHSH and LQKENI. The CDR3 DNA reads TGTGCCAGCGCAGGCGAGAGGTACACTGAAGCTTTCTTT. Translation: CASAGERYTEAFF.

The rearrangement links TRBV30 to TRBJ2-3; 7 nucleotides agree with TRBD1. The ends lost 2 bases at V and 1 base at J; junction bases unmatched: 9. Germline V CDR1 and CDR2: GTSNPN, SVGIG (reference sequence). The CDR3 runs 16 residues. CDR3 in DNA: TGTGCCTGGAGTATCTTGACAGGGTCTGGCACAGATACGCAGTATTTT. Its protein is CAWSILTGSGTDTQYF.

The chain recombines TRBV6-1 with TRBJ1-6; a possible D gene is TRBD1 (5 bases). V lost 0 bases, J lost 2 bases, and 14 bases lay in between. The CDR3 covers 18 residues. CDR1 is MNHNS and CDR2 is SASEGT in the germline V gene. DNA for the CDR3: TGTGCCAGCAGTGAAGCGGTAGGGGAGGGCCCCTATAATTCACCCCTCCACTTT. This encodes CASSEAVGEGPYNSPLHF.

V gene TRBV11-2 combines with J gene TRBJ1-5, with a tentative D call TRBD1 (5 bases). Germline V gene lookup returns CDR1 SGHAT and CDR2 FQNNGV. The V end lost 1 base, the J end lost 7 bases, and 20 bases lay between the germline ends. The CDR3 sequence is 17 residues long. The CDR3 protein is CASSLGGGRGAKQPQHF. The DNA for the CDR3 is TGTGCCAGCAGCTTAGGTGGGGGGAGGGGAGCGAAGCAGCCCCAGCATTTT.

The table lists this clone with a few counts. The genes are TRBV6-5 and TRBJ1-1; TRBD1 might be the D (6 bases). Trimming stripped 6 bases from V and 5 bases from J, with 19 bases between. This CDR3 region has 15 residues. Germline-derived CDR1 and CDR2 are MNHEY and SVGAGI. The CDR3 nucleotides read TGTGCCAGCAGCCCCGCCCGCGGGGGGCGAACTGAAGCTTTCTTT. It codes for CASSPARGGRTEAFF.

The genes are TRBV19 and TRBJ2-7, with D perhaps matching TRBD2 (6 bases). CDR1 and CDR2 (germline): LNHDA, SQIVND (reference sequence). CDR3 length: 14 amino acids. The V and J ends lost 3 bases and 3 bases respectively, with 12 bases between them. The CDR3 nucleotides read TGTGCCAGTAGTATGTCCGGGAGTTACTACGAGCAGTACTTC. Protein sequence: CASSMSGSYYEQYF.

The genes are TRBV27 and TRBJ2-1; 7 bases agree with TRBD2. CDR3 length: 16 residues. The V gene's germline CDR1 is MNHEY and CDR2 SMNVEV (reference sequence). Trimming at V came to 1 base and at J to 2 bases, leaving 5 bases not matched to a gene. The CDR3, as DNA: TGTGCCAGCAGTTTATTCGTCAGCGGGACCTACAATGAGCAGTTCTTC. Translated: CASSLFVSGTYNEQFF.

This chain uses TRBV5-5 with TRBJ1-1, with 7 bases fitting TRBD1. V dropped 4 bases and J dropped 3; count of bases not matched to a gene: 6. Per germline, CDR1 SGHKS and CDR2 YYEKEE (reference sequence). This CDR3 is 14 amino acids long. CDR3 sequence reads: CASSRTGTYTEAFF. The CDR3 DNA sequence: TGTGCCAGCAGCAGGACAGGAACTTACACTGAAGCTTTCTTT.

The V gene is TRBV27, the J gene TRBJ2-3, with D possibly being TRBD1 (6 bases). V lost 7 bases to trimming and J lost 8 bases, with 16 bases between them. The CDR3 extends over 13 amino acids. CDR1 is MNHEY and CDR2 is SMNVEV in the germline V gene (reference sequence). CDR3 sequence (DNA): TGTGCCAGCAATTCTGGGGGCGAGGCTACGCAGTATTTT. Protein sequence: CASNSGGEATQYF.

V usage is TRBV19 and J usage is TRBJ1-1; D unresolved. The CDR3 is 14 amino acids. With 1 base removed from V and 1 base from J, the gap between germline ends came to 7 bases. Germline V gene sequence: CDR1 LNHDA, CDR2 SQIVND (reference sequence). CDR3 residues: CASSIGTGNTEAFF. As DNA, the CDR3 is TGTGCCAGTAGTATAGGAACTGGGAACACTGAAGCTTTCTTT.

J is TRBJ2-2 and V is TRBV9; possibly TRBD1 or TRBD2 for D (6 bases each). The CDR3 totals 16 residues. Trimming pared 0 bases from V and 8 bases from J, leaving 17 bases between. Looked up from germline, CDR1 is SGDLS and CDR2 is YYNGEE. The CDR3 DNA is TGTGCCAGCAGCGTAGACGGGGGCCTCTTTTCTGGGGAGCTGTTTTTT. This codes for CASSVDGGLFSGELFF.